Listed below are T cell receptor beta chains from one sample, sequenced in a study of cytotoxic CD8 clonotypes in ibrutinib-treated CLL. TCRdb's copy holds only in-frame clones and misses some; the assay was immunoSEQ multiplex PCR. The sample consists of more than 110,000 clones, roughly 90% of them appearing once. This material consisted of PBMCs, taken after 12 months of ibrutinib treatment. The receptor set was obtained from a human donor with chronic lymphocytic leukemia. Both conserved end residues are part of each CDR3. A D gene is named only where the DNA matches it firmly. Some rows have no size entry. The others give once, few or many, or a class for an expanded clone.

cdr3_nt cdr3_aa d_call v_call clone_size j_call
TGTGCCAGCAGTTTATCAGGGCAGGATAGCAATCAGCCCCAGCATTTT CASSLSGQDSNQPQHF - TRBV27 few TRBJ1-5
TGTGCCAGTAGTTTTGGCAGGGCGGGGGAGAATGAGCAGTTCTTC CASSFGRAGENEQFF TRBD2 TRBV19 - TRBJ2-1
TGTGCCAGCGTCACTCGAGGGGCGGGAGCGGGTGATACGCAGTATTTT CASVTRGAGAGDTQYF TRBD2 TRBV7-8 - TRBJ2-3
TGTGCCAGCAGGCCTACAGGGGCTCGGGAGCAGTTCTTC CASRPTGAREQFF TRBD1 TRBV11-3 - TRBJ2-1
TGTGCCAGCAGCGTAGGGGTTACCGCCTACGAGCAGTACTTC CASSVGVTAYEQYF - TRBV9 - TRBJ2-7
TGTGCCAGCAGTGAAGTTCAGGGGGCCGGCAATCAGCCCCAGCATTTT CASSEVQGAGNQPQHF TRBD1 TRBV2 few TRBJ1-5
TGTGCCAGCAGCTACGAGGGGCTGTACTACGAGCAGTACTTC CASSYEGLYYEQYF - TRBV7-9 - TRBJ2-7
TGTGCCAGCAGCGCCGGGGATCCGACAGATACGCAGTATTTT CASSAGDPTDTQYF - TRBV7-9 - TRBJ2-3
TGTGCCAGCAGGGGCTACCACACAGATACGCAGTATTTT CASRGYHTDTQYF - TRBV7-9 few TRBJ2-3
TGTGCCAGCAGCTTTAGGTTAGGGAACACTGAAGCTTTCTTT CASSFRLGNTEAFF - TRBV7-9 - TRBJ1-1
TGTGCCAGTAGTTCTGGGAGAACCTACGAGCAGTACTTC CASSSGRTYEQYF - TRBV19 - TRBJ2-7